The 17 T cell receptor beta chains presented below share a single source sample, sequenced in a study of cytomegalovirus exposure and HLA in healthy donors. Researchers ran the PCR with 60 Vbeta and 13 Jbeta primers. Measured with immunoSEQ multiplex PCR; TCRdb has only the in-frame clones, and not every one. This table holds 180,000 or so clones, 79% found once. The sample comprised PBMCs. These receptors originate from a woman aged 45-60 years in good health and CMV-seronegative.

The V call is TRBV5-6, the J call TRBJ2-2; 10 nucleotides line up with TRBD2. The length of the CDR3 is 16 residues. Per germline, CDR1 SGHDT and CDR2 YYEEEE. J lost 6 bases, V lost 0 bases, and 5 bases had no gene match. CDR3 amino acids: CASSLGAGGPPGELFF. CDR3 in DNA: TGTGCCAGCAGCTTGGGAGCGGGAGGGCCCCCCGGGGAGCTGTTTTTT.

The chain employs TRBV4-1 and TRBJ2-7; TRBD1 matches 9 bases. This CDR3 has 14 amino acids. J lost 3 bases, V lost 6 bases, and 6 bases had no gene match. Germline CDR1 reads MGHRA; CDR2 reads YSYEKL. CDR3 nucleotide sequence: TGCGCCAGCAGTCGACAGGGGGGGTTCTACGAGCAGTACTTC. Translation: CASSRQGGFYEQYF.

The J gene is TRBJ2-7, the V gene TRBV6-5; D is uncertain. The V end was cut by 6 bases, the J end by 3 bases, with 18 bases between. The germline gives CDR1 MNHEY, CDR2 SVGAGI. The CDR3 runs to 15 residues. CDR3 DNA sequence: TGTGCCAGCAGCCTAGACCTCTCAATGGTCTACGAGCAGTACTTC. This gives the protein CASSLDLSMVYEQYF.

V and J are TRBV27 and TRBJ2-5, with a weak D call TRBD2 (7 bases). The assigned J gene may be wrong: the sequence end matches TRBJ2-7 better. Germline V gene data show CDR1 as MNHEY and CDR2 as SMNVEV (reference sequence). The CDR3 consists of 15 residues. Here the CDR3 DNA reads TGTGCCAGCAGTTCCTTGGGGGGGACACGACGCGAGCAGTACTTC. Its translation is CASSSLGGTRREQYF.

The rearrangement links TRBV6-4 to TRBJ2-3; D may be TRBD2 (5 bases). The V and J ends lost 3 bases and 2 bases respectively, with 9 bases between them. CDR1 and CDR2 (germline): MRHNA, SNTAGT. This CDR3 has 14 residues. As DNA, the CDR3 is TGTGCCAGCAGTGAAGCTAGCACCACAGATACGCAGTATTTT. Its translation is CASSEASTTDTQYF.

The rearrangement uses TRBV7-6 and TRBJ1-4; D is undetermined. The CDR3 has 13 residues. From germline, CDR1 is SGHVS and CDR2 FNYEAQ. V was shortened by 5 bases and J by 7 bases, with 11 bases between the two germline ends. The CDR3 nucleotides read TGTGCCAGCAGCCAAACCCGGGGTGAAAAACTGTTTTTT. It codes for CASSQTRGEKLFF.

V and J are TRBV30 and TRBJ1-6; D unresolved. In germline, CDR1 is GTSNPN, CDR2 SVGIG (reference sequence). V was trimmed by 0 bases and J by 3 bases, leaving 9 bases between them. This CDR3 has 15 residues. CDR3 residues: CAWSVIQNYNSPLHF. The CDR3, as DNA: TGTGCCTGGAGTGTAATACAGAACTATAATTCACCCCTCCACTTT.

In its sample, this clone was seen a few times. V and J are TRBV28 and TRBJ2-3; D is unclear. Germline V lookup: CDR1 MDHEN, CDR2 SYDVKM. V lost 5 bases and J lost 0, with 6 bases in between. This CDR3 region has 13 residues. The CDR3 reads CASSPSSTDTQYF. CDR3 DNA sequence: TGTGCCAGCAGTCCTTCTAGCACAGATACGCAGTATTTT.

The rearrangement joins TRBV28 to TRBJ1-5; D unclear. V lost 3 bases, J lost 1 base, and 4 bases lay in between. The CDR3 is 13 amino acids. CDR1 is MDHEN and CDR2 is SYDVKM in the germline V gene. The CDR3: CASSLSSNQPQHF. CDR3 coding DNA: TGTGCCAGCAGTTTGAGCAGCAATCAGCCCCAGCATTTT.

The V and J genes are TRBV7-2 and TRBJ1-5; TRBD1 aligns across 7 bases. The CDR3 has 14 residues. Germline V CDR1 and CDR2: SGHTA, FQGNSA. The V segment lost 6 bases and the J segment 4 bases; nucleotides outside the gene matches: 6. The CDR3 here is CASRRDRDNQPQHF. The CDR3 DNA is TGTGCCAGCAGGCGAGACAGGGATAATCAGCCCCAGCATTTT.

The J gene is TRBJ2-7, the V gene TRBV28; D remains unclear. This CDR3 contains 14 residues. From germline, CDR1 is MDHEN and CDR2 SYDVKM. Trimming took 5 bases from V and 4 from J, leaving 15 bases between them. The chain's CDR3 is CASSTAFPFYEQYF. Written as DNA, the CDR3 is TGTGCCAGCAGTACCGCGTTTCCTTTTTACGAGCAGTACTTC.

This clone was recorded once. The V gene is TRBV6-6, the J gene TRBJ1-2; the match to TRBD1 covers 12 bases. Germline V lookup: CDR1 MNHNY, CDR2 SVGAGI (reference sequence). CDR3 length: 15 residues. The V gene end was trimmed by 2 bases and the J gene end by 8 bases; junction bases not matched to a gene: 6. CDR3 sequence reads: CASSYGGQGAGGYTF. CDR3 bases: TGTGCCAGCAGTTACGGGGGACAGGGGGCGGGCGGCTACACCTTC.

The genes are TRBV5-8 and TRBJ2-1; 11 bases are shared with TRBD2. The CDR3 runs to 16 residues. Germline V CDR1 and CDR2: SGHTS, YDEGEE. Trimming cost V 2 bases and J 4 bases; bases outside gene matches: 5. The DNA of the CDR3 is TGTGCCAGCAGCTTCGATAGCGGGGGGGCTTACAATGAGCAGTTCTTC. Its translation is CASSFDSGGAYNEQFF.

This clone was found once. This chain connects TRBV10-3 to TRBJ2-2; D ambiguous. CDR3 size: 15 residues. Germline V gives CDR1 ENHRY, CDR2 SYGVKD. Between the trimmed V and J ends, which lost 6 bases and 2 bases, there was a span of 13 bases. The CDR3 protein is CAIRGEARNTGELFF. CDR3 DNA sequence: TGTGCCATCAGAGGCGAGGCGAGAAACACCGGGGAGCTGTTTTTT.

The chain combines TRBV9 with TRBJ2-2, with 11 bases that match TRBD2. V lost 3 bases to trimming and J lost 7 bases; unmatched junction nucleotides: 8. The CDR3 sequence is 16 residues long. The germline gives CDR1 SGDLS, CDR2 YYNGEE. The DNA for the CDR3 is TGTGCCAGCAGCGGAGTAGCGGGGGGGCAGAACGGGGAGCTGTTTTTT. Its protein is CASSGVAGGQNGELFF.

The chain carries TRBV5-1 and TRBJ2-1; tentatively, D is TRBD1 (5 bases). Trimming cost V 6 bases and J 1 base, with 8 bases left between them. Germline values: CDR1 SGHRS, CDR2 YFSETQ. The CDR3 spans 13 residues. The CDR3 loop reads CASMGRSYNEQFF. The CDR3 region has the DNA TGCGCCAGCATGGGGCGATCCTACAATGAGCAGTTCTTC.

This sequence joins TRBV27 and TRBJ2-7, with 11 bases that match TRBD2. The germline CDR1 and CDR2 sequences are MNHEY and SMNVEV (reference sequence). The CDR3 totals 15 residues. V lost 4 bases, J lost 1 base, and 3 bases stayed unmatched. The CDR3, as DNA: TGTGCCAGCAGTTCCTTAGCGGGAGGGTCCTACGAGCAGTACTTC. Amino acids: CASSSLAGGSYEQYF.